This T cell receptor (beta chain) was recovered during a study of cytotoxic CD8 clonotypes in ibrutinib-treated CLL. The wider study: Sequencing produced an average of about 250,000 productive templates and tens of thousands of productive rearrangements per sample. Study findings and constraints: Sustained-remission and progressing patients had different sampling times. Clonotypes that were public were uncommon, and they contracted or stayed stable on treatment. Baseline clonality exceeded age-matched healthy donors and tracked circulating CD8+ T-cell counts.

Profiling relied on immunoSEQ multiplex PCR, and the TCRdb table lists in-frame clones only, not all of them. The sample holds about 200,000 clones, 70% to 75% seen once. The CDR3 is 14 residues long. Deletions cut 10 bases from V and 6 bases from J, with 18 bases between. CDR1 and CDR2 (germline): SGHTA, FQGTGA. As concerns this clone: Its antigen is not identified.

This clonotype originated in a human donor with chronic lymphocytic leukemia. This chain connects TRBV7-3 to TRBJ2-2, with D perhaps TRBD1 (5 bases). Sample: PBMCs, taken after 12 months of ibrutinib treatment. The chain's CDR3 is CATRQGGIAGELFF. The CDR3 bases are TGTGCCACCCGTCAGGGCGGTATAGCCGGGGAGCTGTTTTTT.